Here is one T cell receptor beta chain with its context. This clone was detected only once. Its antigen is currently not known. Base qualities are not at hand, and no much larger clone is one base apart. The sample is drawn from a study of human versus mouse CDR3 diversity and MHC coevolution (dated by TCRdb to about 2017). Some background on the complete study: According to reports, the immunoSEQ assay detects one in 200,000 T cells and minimizes multiplex PCR amplification bias. Across mouse and human samples, each sample had between 0.6 x 10^7 and 1.6 x 10^7 valid reads. Human naive CD4 T cell repertoires were used as a reference for TCR selection on multiple MHC II alleles and were compared with human-TCR-locus transgenic mice carrying single MHC II. The human cohort was made up of three healthy volunteer blood donors, who at collection were aged 30 to 40, 40 to 50 and 60 to 70, one donor in each range. Results and caveats for the whole study, not just this receptor: According to iCHAO1 estimates, humans had the largest TCR beta repertoire, 1.5 million to 2 million clonotypes, which was attributed likely to selection by multiple MHC II molecules. On average, humans had more CDR3 deletions and insertions than mice, indicating greater exonuclease and TdT activity. Most of the three human donors showed the lowest clonal inequality scores among all compared groups. Repertoire diversity was not considered directly comparable between humans and mice because human T cells were selected on a handful of MHC II alleles.

Trimming removed 1 base from V and 4 bases from J; the gene matches leave 6 bases unexplained. The CDR3 holds 16 amino acids from the cysteine to the phenylalanine. Left in the record is the CDR3 DNA by itself, 48 bases read in frame from the first base. CDR1 is given as LNHDA and CDR2 as SQIVND, both from the germline V gene (reference sequence). Fluorescence-activated cell sorting was used to isolate naive CD4 T cells, defined as CD45RO-negative and CD62L-positive, from PBMCs. About 53 ml of fresh peripheral blood was drawn per donor, and PBMCs were isolated by Ficoll density centrifugation. Cells were sorted on a FACSAria III instrument, and every sample had a purity above 90%. Genomic DNA was extracted from the sorted cells using the QIAGEN blood and tissue kit and was quantified on a NanoDrop 1000. TCR alpha and beta chains were deep sequenced and quantified on the immunoSEQ platform using multiplex PCR of genomic DNA. On the study's bioinformatics: Annotation of the TCR sequences relied on IMGT gene and region definitions. As a stand-in for the preselection repertoire, out-of-frame rearrangements were used and set against in-frame clonotypes. Repertoire size was estimated with the iCHAO1 estimator supplied with the immunoSEQ platform. A Gini index, which is based on the Lorenz curve, was applied to in-frame amino acid clonotypes to measure clonal inequality. Shared clonotypes were counted with the intersect function of the R package tcR, and similarity was scored with the Jaccard index. The R prcomp function was used without normalization to run principal component analysis of V, J and V-J usage frequencies. TCRdb mirrors the immuneACCESS table, restricted to in-frame sequences. Some clones are absent from its copies; in checked studies, under half trace to an unresolved V gene, and the reason for the others is unknown. Clonal size and the V and J genes are those of that table, whereas D and trimming came from the DNA. The sample table shows tens of thousands of clones, and less than 95% are seen once. The ten top clones hold around 0.15% of the sample.

The clonotype was recovered from a person aged 25 to 69 in good health. The sequencing input was naive CD4+ T cells from blood. The meaning of the sample's cell subset or site label: CD45RO-negative CD62L-positive naive CD4 T cells. The chain uses TRBV19 and TRBJ2-1, with 8 junctional bases fitting TRBD1. CDR3 protein: CASSIVQGARYNEQFF. The DNA sequence is as follows: TGTGCCAGTAGTATAGTTCAGGGGGCCAGGTACAATGAGCAGTTCTTC. When the CDR3 is completed using the reference TRBV19 and TRBJ2-1 genes on either side, the full variable domain is DGGITQSPKYLFRKEGQNVTLSCEQNLNHDAMYWYRQDPGQGLRLIYYSQIVNDFQKGDIAEGYSVSREKKESFPLTVTSAQKNPTAFYLCASSIVQGARYNEQFFGPGTRLTVL.